Sequencing of this T cell receptor (beta chain) was carried out in a study of cytomegalovirus exposure and HLA in healthy donors. The study, taken as a whole, reports: HLA allele associations emerged for 15,000 to 20,000 TCR beta sequences in a later analysis, at 0.05 false discovery rate. The presence/absence work took it that sequencing depth was about the same across donors.

Germline trimming cut 6 bases from V and 0 bases from J; bases unmatched to any gene: 2. This CDR3 comprises 14 residues. Per the germline V gene, CDR1 is SQVTM and CDR2 is ANQGSEA. This PCR relied on a set of 60 Vbeta primers and 13 Jbeta primers. Data came from immunoSEQ multiplex PCR; TCRdb stores just in-frame clones and leaves some out. This repertoire includes 200,000 to 250,000 clones. As to this clone: Its specificity is not known. This sample includes further DNA sequences coding for the same CDR3.

The chain carries TRBV29-1 and TRBJ2-1; 10 nucleotides match TRBD2. The origin of this receptor is a girl aged 2 to 9 in good health and CMV-seropositive. The sample was PBMCs. This CDR3 reads CSVPSGSSYNEQFF. DNA of the CDR3: TGCAGCGTCCCTAGCGGGAGCTCCTACAATGAGCAGTTCTTC.